The rows below give T cell receptor beta chains drawn from one sample of a study of blood T cell repertoires in COVID-19. The repertoire was sequenced with immunoSEQ multiplex PCR; TCRdb's copy has only in-frame clones and lacks some. The sample holds around 190,000 clones, approximately 91% seen once. Sequencing was done on a sample of peripheral blood. These receptors were taken from a man aged 45-60 years with COVID-19, enrolled during active disease. CDR3s leave out the opening cysteine and the closing phenylalanine or tryptophan. Each record gives: V gene, CDR3 protein.

v_gene: TRBV5-1
CDR3aa: ASSLLGPGYGYT

v_gene: TRBV7-2
CDR3aa: ASSKEGATNEKLF

v_gene: TRBV5-4
CDR3aa: ASSPSATDYGYT

v_gene: TRBV9
CDR3aa: ASSALAGTSTDTQY

v_gene: TRBV6-1
CDR3aa: ASSERFSGGEQY

v_gene: TRBV6-2/TRBV6-3
CDR3aa: ASSHPLLVAGLFSYEQY

v_gene: TRBV7-8
CDR3aa: ASSSLGASYNEQF

v_gene: TRBV18
CDR3aa: ASSLGQGADTQY

v_gene: TRBV7-2
CDR3aa: ASSQGQGRPLH

v_gene: TRBV6-5
CDR3aa: ASSREGGRGNTIY

v_gene: TRBV6-6
CDR3aa: ASSTGTKRGEQY

v_gene: TRBV7-9
CDR3aa: ASSLGQGVDKNIQY

v_gene: TRBV21-1
CDR3aa: ASSKCETGAHSPLH

v_gene: TRBV2
CDR3aa: ASSSQGLGNTIY

v_gene: TRBV5-1
CDR3aa: ASSFPGQGAWGYT

v_gene: TRBV6-5
CDR3aa: ASSMEGSAKNIQY

v_gene: TRBV7-2
CDR3aa: ASSLVGARGDGYT

v_gene: TRBV7-3
CDR3aa: ASSLDRAYEQY

v_gene: TRBV6-5
CDR3aa: ASSPGQGLNTEAF

v_gene: TRBV5-1
CDR3aa: ASSLGTSGTYEQY

v_gene: TRBV18
CDR3aa: ASSPGTVYNEQF

v_gene: TRBV5-4
CDR3aa: ASSGDSNYGYT

v_gene: TRBV7-2
CDR3aa: ASSLWTGSNQPQH

v_gene: TRBV7-9
CDR3aa: ASSHPWDRGLYEQY

v_gene: TRBV5-6
CDR3aa: ASSLWQSNQPQH

v_gene: TRBV7-8
CDR3aa: ASSLAIKGGGTDTQY

v_gene: TRBV5-4
CDR3aa: ASSTTGGEATTSTDTQY

v_gene: TRBV15
CDR3aa: ATSEVVHNSPLH

v_gene: TRBV11-2
CDR3aa: ASSPQGGSYEQY

v_gene: TRBV18
CDR3aa: ASSLGLEAYEQY

v_gene: TRBV12-3/TRBV12-4
CDR3aa: ASSFAGTTEAF

v_gene: TRBV2
CDR3aa: ASNTGGWYSPLH

v_gene: TRBV19
CDR3aa: ATSASSGNTIY

v_gene: TRBV4-1
CDR3aa: ASSPRLTPNEQF

v_gene: TRBV18
CDR3aa: ASSLRDYEQY

v_gene: TRBV5-1
CDR3aa: ASSATSGIYNEQF

v_gene: TRBV18
CDR3aa: ASSPPGDSLAKNIQY